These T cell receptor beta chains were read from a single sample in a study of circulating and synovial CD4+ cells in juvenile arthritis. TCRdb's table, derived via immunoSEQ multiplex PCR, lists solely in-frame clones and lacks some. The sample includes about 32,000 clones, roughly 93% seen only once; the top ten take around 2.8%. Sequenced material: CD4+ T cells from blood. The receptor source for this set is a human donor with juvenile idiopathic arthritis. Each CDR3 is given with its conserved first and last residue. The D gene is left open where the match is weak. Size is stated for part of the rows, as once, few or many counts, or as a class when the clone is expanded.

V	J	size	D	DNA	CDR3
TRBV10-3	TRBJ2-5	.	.	TGTGCCATCAGGGACAGCCAAGAGACCCAGTACTTC	CAIRDSQETQYF
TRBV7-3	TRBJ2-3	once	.	TGTGCCAGCAGCTTGTCCGCCAGAGATACGCAGTATTTT	CASSLSARDTQYF
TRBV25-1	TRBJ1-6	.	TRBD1	TGTGCCAGCAGGAGAAAGGGGGACAGGGGATCACCCCTCCACTTT	CASRRKGDRGSPLHF
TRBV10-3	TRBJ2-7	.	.	TGTGCCATCGCCCTTAGCTCCTACGAGCAGTACTTC	CAIALSSYEQYF
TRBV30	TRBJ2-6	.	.	TGTGCCTGGAGTACTACACGATCTGGGGCCAACGTCCTGACTTTC	CAWSTTRSGANVLTF
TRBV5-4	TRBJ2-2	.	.	TGTGCCAGCAGCCCATCGGGAGAGAGTCCCGGGGAGCTGTTTTTT	CASSPSGESPGELFF
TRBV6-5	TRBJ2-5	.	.	TGTGCCAGCAGTTACGCGTCCCAAGCGACCCAGTACTTC	CASSYASQATQYF
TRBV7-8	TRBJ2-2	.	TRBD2	TGTGCCAGCAGCGGGGGACTACCTTCGAACACCGGGGAGCTGTTTTTT	CASSGGLPSNTGELFF
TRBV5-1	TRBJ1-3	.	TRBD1	TGCGCCAGCAGTTTTCAGGGACAGAGCTCTGGAAACACCATATATTTT	CASSFQGQSSGNTIYF
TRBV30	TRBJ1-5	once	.	TGTGCCTGGGCGGGGGGGATAAGTCAGCCCCAGCATTTT	CAWAGGISQPQHF
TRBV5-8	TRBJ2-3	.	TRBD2	TGTGCCAGCAGCTTGGCTAGCGGGAGGGCAGATACGCAGTATTTT	CASSLASGRADTQYF
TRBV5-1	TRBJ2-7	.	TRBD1	TGCGCCAGCAGCTCTGCGGGACAGGGTAGCGAGCAGTACTTC	CASSSAGQGSEQYF
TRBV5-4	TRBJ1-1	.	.	TGTGCCAGCAGCATGGACGGACTTCTAGCTTTCTTT	CASSMDGLLAFF
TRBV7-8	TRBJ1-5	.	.	TGTGCCAGCAGCTTTGGGGGCGCGGGTCAGCCCCAGCATTTT	CASSFGGAGQPQHF
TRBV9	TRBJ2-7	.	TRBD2	TGTGCCAGCAGCGAGGGACTAGCGGGGGGGGGCGAGCAGTACTTC	CASSEGLAGGGEQYF
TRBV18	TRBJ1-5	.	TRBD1	TGTGCCAGCTCACCACCCGGGACAGGGCGGAATCAGCCCCAGCATTTT	CASSPPGTGRNQPQHF
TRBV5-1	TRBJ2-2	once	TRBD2	TGCGCCAGCAGCTTGGCTAGCGGGACTATCACCGGGGAGCTGTTTTTT	CASSLASGTITGELFF
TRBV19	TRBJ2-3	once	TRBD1	TGTGCCAGTACCATACAGGGGGGCAGAGACACAGATACGCAGTATTTT	CASTIQGGRDTDTQYF
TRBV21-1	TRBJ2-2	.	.	TGTGCCAGCAGCAAAGCGAATAGCGGGAGGAGTACCGGGGAGCTGTTTTTT	CASSKANSGRSTGELFF
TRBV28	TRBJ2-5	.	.	TGTGCCAGCAAGACTACGGGGGAGACCCAGTACTTC	CASKTTGETQYF
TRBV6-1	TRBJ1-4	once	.	TGTGCCAGCAGTGACCCACGAGGGGAGGGGGTGAATGAAAAACTGTTTTTT	CASSDPRGEGVNEKLFF
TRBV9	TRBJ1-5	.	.	TGTGCCAGCAGCGTAGTGGGGGGACCCCAGCATTTT	CASSVVGGPQHF
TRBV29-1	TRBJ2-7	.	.	TGCAGCGTCTCCGCGGCCTACGAGCAGTACTTC	CSVSAAYEQYF
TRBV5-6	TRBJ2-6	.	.	TGTGCCAGCAGGGCAGGGTTCCGTGGGGCCAACGTCCTGACTTTC	CASRAGFRGANVLTF
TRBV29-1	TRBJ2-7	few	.	TGCAGCGTTTCCAGGGGAGCCTACGAGCAGTACTTC	CSVSRGAYEQYF
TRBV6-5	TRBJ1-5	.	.	TGTGCCAGCAGCCCCAAGGACAGACTCGGCCAGCCCCAGCATTTT	CASSPKDRLGQPQHF
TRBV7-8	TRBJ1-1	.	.	TGTGCCAGCAGCTTAGCTGGGGGCGGGAACACTGAAGCTTTCTTT	CASSLAGGGNTEAFF
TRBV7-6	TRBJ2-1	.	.	TGTGCCAGCAGCCGAGGGACTTTCAATGAGCAGTTCTTC	CASSRGTFNEQFF
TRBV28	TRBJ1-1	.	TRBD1	TGTGCCACCCTACAACCCGCCGGGACAGCTAACACTGAAGCTTTCTTT	CATLQPAGTANTEAFF
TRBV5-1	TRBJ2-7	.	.	TGCGCCAGCAGCTTTATTACAGGCCGCCCGGACGAGCAGTACTTC	CASSFITGRPDEQYF
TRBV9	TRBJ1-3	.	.	TGTGCCAGCAGCCCCCACTCGAGCTCTGGAAACACCATATATTTT	CASSPHSSSGNTIYF
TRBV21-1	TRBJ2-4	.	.	TGTGCCAGCAGCAAAGATAGCAGGGTCAATAACCGTGGAAACATTCAGTACTTC	CASSKDSRVNNRGNIQYF
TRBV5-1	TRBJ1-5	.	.	TGCGCCAGCAGCTTGGCCCCAGGGGACCAGCCCCAGCATTTT	CASSLAPGDQPQHF
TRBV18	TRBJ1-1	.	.	TGTGCCAGCTCACTAACTTGGAGAAACACTGAAGCTTTCTTT	CASSLTWRNTEAFF
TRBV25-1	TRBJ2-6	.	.	TGTGCCAGCATCTCAGGATACCCTGGGGCCAACGTCCTGACTTTC	CASISGYPGANVLTF
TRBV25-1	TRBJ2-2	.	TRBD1	TGTGCCAGCCGACCTCGGACAGGGTGGGACACCGGGGAGCTGTTTTTT	CASRPRTGWDTGELFF
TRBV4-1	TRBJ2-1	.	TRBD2	TGCGCCAGCAGCCAAGATCAGGCACAAGGACTAGCGGGAGTAAGGTACAATGAGCAGTTCTTC	CASSQDQAQGLAGVRYNEQFF
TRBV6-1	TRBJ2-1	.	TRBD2	TGTGCCAGCAGGGGACTAGCGAATAATGAGCAGTTCTTC	CASRGLANNEQFF
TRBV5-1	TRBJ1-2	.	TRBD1	TGCGCCAGCAGCTGGAGGACAGGGGTCGGCTATGGCTACACCTTC	CASSWRTGVGYGYTF
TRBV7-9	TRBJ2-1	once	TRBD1	TGTGCCAGCAGCTTAGTGGTGGGGACAGGGGCCGGTGAGCAGTTCTTC	CASSLVVGTGAGEQFF
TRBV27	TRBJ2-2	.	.	TGTGCCAGCAGTCTGTCACAGGTCACCGGGGAGCTGTTTTTT	CASSLSQVTGELFF
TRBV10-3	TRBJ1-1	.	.	TGTGCCATCAGTGTTGGGGGCCTCACTGAAGCTTTCTTT	CAISVGGLTEAFF
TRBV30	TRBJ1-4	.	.	TGTGCCTTCAGTGCAACTAATGAAAAACTGTTTTTT	CAFSATNEKLFF
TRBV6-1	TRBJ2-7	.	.	TGTGCCAGCAGTGAAGTGGTCCTTTTTTCTGACACCTCCTACGAGCAGTACTTC	CASSEVVLFSDTSYEQYF
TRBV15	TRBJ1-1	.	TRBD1	TGTGCCACCAGTCAGGGGGGCGCCGGGAACACTGAAGCTTTCTTT	CATSQGGAGNTEAFF
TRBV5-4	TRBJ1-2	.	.	TGTGCCAGCAGCTACCCGGGACAAGGGAATGGCTACACCTTC	CASSYPGQGNGYTF
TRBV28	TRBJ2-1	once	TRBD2	TGTGCCAGCAGTCGCTGGACTAGCGACGTGGGTGAGCAGTTCTTC	CASSRWTSDVGEQFF
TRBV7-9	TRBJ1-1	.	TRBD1	TGTGCCAGCAGCGCCGGGACAGGGAACACTGAAGCTTTCTTT	CASSAGTGNTEAFF
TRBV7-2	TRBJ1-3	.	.	TGTGCCAGCAGCGAACAGGGTCAGACCATATATTTT	CASSEQGQTIYF
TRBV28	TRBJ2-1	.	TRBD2	TGTGCCAGCAGTTTACCTAGCGGGAGGGACAATGAGCAGTTCTTC	CASSLPSGRDNEQFF
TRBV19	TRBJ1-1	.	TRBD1	TGTGCCAGTAGTATCCAGGGGGAGAGCACTGAAGCTTTCTTT	CASSIQGESTEAFF
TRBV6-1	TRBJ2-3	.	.	TGTGCCAGCAGTGAATTCGGTACGCAGTATTTT	CASSEFGTQYF
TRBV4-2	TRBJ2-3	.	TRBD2	TGTGCCAGCAGCCAAGATACGGCTAGCGGGAGGGATACGCAGTATTTT	CASSQDTASGRDTQYF
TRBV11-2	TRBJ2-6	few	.	TGTGCCAGCAGCTTTTCGTTCGGCTCGGGAGGGGCCAACGTCCTGACTTTC	CASSFSFGSGGANVLTF
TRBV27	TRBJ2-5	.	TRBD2	TGTGCCAGCAGTTTAAGCCTAGCGGGAGGGCAGGAGACCCAGTACTTC	CASSLSLAGGQETQYF
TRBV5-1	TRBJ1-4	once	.	TGCGCCAGCAGCTCCACAGGGCGCCGAAAACTGTTTTTT	CASSSTGRRKLFF
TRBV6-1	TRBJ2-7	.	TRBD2	TGTGCCAGCACTAACCGGGGGGGAGGGCCTATCGAGCAGTACTTC	CASTNRGGGPIEQYF
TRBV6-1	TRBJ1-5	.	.	TGTGCCAGCAGTGACAAGCGGGCAGGCGGGAGTCAGCCCCAGCATTTT	CASSDKRAGGSQPQHF
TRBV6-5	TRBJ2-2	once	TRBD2	TGTGCCTCCCGGGGGAGCGGGAGAAACACCGGGGAGCTGTTTTTT	CASRGSGRNTGELFF
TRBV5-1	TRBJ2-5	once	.	TGCGCCAGCAGCTCCAGGGTGGGCCAAGAGACCCAGTACTTC	CASSSRVGQETQYF